This T cell receptor (beta chain) was retrieved from a study of blood T cell repertoires in COVID-19. Overall study: Sites across the United States, Italy and Spain contributed samples from acute and convalescent COVID-19. T cells, B-cell-depleted T cells, or PBMCs supplied cDNA or gDNA.

Under the authors' procedure: Amplification of reference gene primers provided the estimated nucleated cell counts. Sequenced by immunoSEQ multiplex PCR; TCRdb stores in-frame clones only, minus some. V and J calls and clone size are those listed in that table; D and trimming were worked out from the DNA. The sample comprises about 380,000 clones, roughly 85% of which are singletons, and 3% to 4.5% rests with the top ten. Trimming removed 7 bases from V and 4 bases from J, with 16 bases in between. In germline, CDR1 is MDHEN, CDR2 SYDVKM. This CDR3 spans 14 amino acids. The genes are TRBV28 and TRBJ1-2; D gene uncertain. The sequence came from a young woman with acute or convalescent COVID-19. Sequencing input: peripheral blood. Here the CDR3 reads CASTTVWQAYGYTF. DNA for the CDR3: TGTGCCAGCACCACCGTCTGGCAGGCCTATGGCTACACCTTC.